This passage covers 5 T cell receptor beta chains from one sample sequenced in a study of shared clonotypes between healthy human individuals (dated by TCRdb to between 2020 and 2021). The receptor library was made with the immunoSEQ multiplex PCR assay. The immuneACCESS repertoire file appears here via TCRdb, limited to in-frame rearrangements. These files lack a portion of the clones; in checked studies, under half of the deficit traces to unresolved V genes, and the cause of the others is not known. Here the sample has just over 2,000,000 clones; 85% to 95% occur a single time. Jointly, the top ten make up more than 0.1% of the sample. The sample taken for sequencing was naive CD4+ T cells sorted from blood. The cell subset or site label here, explained by the study, means: CD45RA+ positively selected. These receptors were collected from a man in his late teens or twenties in good health.

Remarks on this clone: The same CDR3 is also encoded by other DNA sequences in this sample. The chain recombines TRBV7-9 with TRBJ1-5; no definite D call. The CDR3 has 12 residues. V was cut by 1 base and J by 7 bases, with 5 bases left in between. Germline loops: CDR1 SEHNR, CDR2 FQNEAQ (reference sequence). This chain's CDR3 is CASSLDYQPQHF. CDR3 DNA sequence: TGTGCCAGCAGCTTAGATTACCAGCCCCAGCATTTT.

The chain combines TRBV2 with TRBJ1-1; D is unresolved. The CDR3 is made up of 13 amino acids. Germline CDR1 reads SNHLY; CDR2 reads FYNNEI. Trimming pared 3 bases from V and 9 bases from J, leaving 14 bases between. DNA for the CDR3: TGTGCCAGCAGTGAGTTGGCAGGCCAAAAAGCTTTCTTT. Translated: CASSELAGQKAFF.

The V call is TRBV5-1, the J call TRBJ2-1; D remains ambiguous. CDR3 length: 14 amino acids. Germline loops: CDR1 SGHRS, CDR2 YFSETQ. V lost 5 bases and J lost 0, with 9 bases in between. The CDR3 DNA reads as TGCGCCAGCAGTCCGAGGAGCTCCTACAATGAGCAGTTCTTC. Protein sequence: CASSPRSSYNEQFF. The complete variable domain, with remaining parts taken from reference TRBV5-1 and TRBJ2-1, reads KAGVTQTPRYLIKTRGQQVTLSCSPISGHRSVSWYQQTPGQGLQFLFEYFSETQRNKGNFPGRFSGRQFSNSRSEMNVSTLELGDSALYLCASSPRSSYNEQFFGPGTRLTVL.

The chain joins TRBV29-1 to TRBJ2-7; TRBD1 aligns across 8 bases. J was trimmed by 7 bases and V by 2 bases; bases with no gene match: 4. Germline V gene sequence: CDR1 SQVTM, CDR2 ANQGSEA. This CDR3 has 12 amino acids. The CDR3 DNA reads as TGCAGCGTTGAATGGGACAGGAGGGAGCAGTACTTC. Protein product: CSVEWDRREQYF.

This chain uses TRBV6-5 with TRBJ2-7; D might be TRBD1 (9 bases). The CDR3 consists of 15 residues. Germline V lookup: CDR1 MNHEY, CDR2 SVGAGI. Trimming took 5 bases from V and 11 from J, leaving 25 bases between them. CDR3 nucleotides: TGTGCCAGCAGTCCCACAGGGGGCTGGCGGGAGGAGAAGTACTTC. Translation gives CASSPTGGWREEKYF.